This record concerns one T cell receptor (beta chain) sequence. The table came from immunoSEQ multiplex PCR; TCRdb's copy has only in-frame clones and leaves some out. The sample shows 100,000 or so clones, more than 55% of them seen only once. This entry belongs to a study of cytotoxic CD8 clonotypes in ibrutinib-treated CLL. The CDR3 is made up of 16 amino acids. Trimming took 4 bases from V and 4 from J; bases not matched to a gene: 8. Germline CDR1 and CDR2: LGHNA and YSLEER. The chain carries TRBV4-3 and TRBJ2-3, with 10 bases aligning to TRBD2. Source: PBMCs, taken after 24 months of ibrutinib treatment. The TCR comes from a human donor with chronic lymphocytic leukemia. CDR3 sequence reads: CASSPKSGGAPDTQYF. CDR3 nucleotides: TGCGCCAGCAGCCCCAAAAGCGGGGGGGCCCCAGATACGCAGTATTTT.